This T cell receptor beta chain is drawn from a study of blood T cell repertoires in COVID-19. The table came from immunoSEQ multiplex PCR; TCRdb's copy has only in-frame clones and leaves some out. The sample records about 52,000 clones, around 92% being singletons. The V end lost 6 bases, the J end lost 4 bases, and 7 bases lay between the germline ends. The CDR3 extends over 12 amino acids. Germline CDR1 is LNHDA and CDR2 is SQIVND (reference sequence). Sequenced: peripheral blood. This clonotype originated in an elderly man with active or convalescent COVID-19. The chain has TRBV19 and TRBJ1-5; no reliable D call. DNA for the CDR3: TGTGCCAGTAGACAGTTAAATCAGCCCCAGCATTTT. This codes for CASRQLNQPQHF.